These 21 T cell receptor beta chains were sequenced from one sample in a study of chemoradiotherapy in HPV16-positive cancers. Sequencing used immunoSEQ multiplex PCR; TCRdb keeps in-frame clones, though not all of them. The table shows just over 15,000 clones, with over 70% occurring only once. Sampling was done from a patient who underwent chemoradiotherapy. The receptors here all came from a human donor with HPV-associated anogenital cancer.

The rearrangement joins TRBV5-4 to TRBJ1-2; 10 bases match TRBD1. The CDR3 spans 13 residues. The germline V gene has CDR1 SGHNT and CDR2 YYREEE (reference sequence). V was clipped by 5 bases and J by 4 bases; unmatched bases: 2. The CDR3 bases are TGTGCCAGCAGGGACAGGGGGTCCTATGGCTACACCTTC. As protein: CASRDRGSYGYTF.

The rearrangement links TRBV27 to TRBJ2-3; D may match TRBD1 or TRBD2 (6 bases each). V lost 2 bases and J lost 5, with 14 bases in between. The CDR3 extends over 15 amino acids. Germline values: CDR1 MNHEY, CDR2 SMNVEV (reference sequence). The CDR3 sequence: CASSLGGQGGDTQYF. CDR3 in DNA: TGTGCCAGCAGTTTAGGGGGGCAGGGTGGAGATACGCAGTATTTT.

The chain has TRBV30 and TRBJ1-2; possibly TRBD1 for D (6 bases). Germline loops: CDR1 GTSNPN, CDR2 SVGIG (reference sequence). The V and J ends lost 5 bases and 4 bases respectively, with 17 bases between them. The CDR3 is 14 residues long. The CDR3 DNA is TGTGCCTGGGCAAGTGGGGGGCTCTTCTATGGCTACACCTTC. As protein: CAWASGGLFYGYTF.

There are a few counts of this clone. V usage is TRBV5-6 and J usage is TRBJ1-6; maybe TRBD1 (5 bases). Per germline, CDR1 SGHDT and CDR2 YYEEEE. The CDR3 totals 15 residues. Trimming took 2 bases from V and 5 from J, leaving 11 bases between them. CDR3 DNA: TGTGCCAGCAGCTTTTTTCAGGGCGATAATTCACCCCTCCACTTT. Translated, it gives CASSFFQGDNSPLHF.

The chain employs TRBV5-1 and TRBJ2-1; 9 nucleotides agree with TRBD1. CDR1 and CDR2 from the germline V gene are SGHRS and YFSETQ. The V and J ends lost 0 bases and 7 bases, in that order; junction bases with no gene match: 5. CDR3 length equals 15 residues. Written as DNA, the CDR3 is TGCGCCAGCAGCTTGGGGGACAGGGAGCGAAATGAGCAGTTCTTC. Translation: CASSLGDRERNEQFF. Full variable domain (outside the CDR3, taken from reference TRBV5-1 and TRBJ2-1): KAGVTQTPRYLIKTRGQQVTLSCSPISGHRSVSWYQQTPGQGLQFLFEYFSETQRNKGNFPGRFSGRQFSNSRSEMNVSTLELGDSALYLCASSLGDRERNEQFFGPGTRLTVL.

The chain has TRBV11-2 and TRBJ2-2, with 7 bases identical to TRBD2. The V segment lost 5 bases and the J segment 0 bases; nucleotides outside the gene matches: 12. CDR1 and CDR2 from the germline V gene are SGHAT and FQNNGV. The CDR3 consists of 18 residues. CDR3 in amino acids: CASSGRDGGPPNTGELFF. CDR3 in DNA: TGTGCCAGCAGCGGGAGGGATGGAGGGCCCCCGAACACCGGGGAGCTGTTTTTT.

The chain couples TRBV5-8 to TRBJ1-2; 7 nucleotides agree with TRBD1. Germline CDR1 SGHTS, CDR2 YDEGEE. The CDR3 runs to 14 residues. Losses at the gene ends were 4 bases for V and 3 bases for J; bases not matched to a gene: 6. The CDR3 region is CASSPGTEYYGYTF. The CDR3 coding sequence is TGTGCCAGCAGCCCCGGGACAGAGTACTATGGCTACACCTTC.

The chain recombines TRBV2 with TRBJ2-7, with TRBD1 matching 7 bases. With V trimmed by 6 bases and J by 4 bases, 6 bases remained unmatched. This CDR3 spans 13 amino acids. CDR1 is SNHLY, CDR2 FYNNEI, per germline. CDR3 DNA: TGTGCCAGCAGGAGGACAGGTAATTACGAGCAGTACTTC. It yields the protein CASRRTGNYEQYF.

This sequence joins TRBV7-2 and TRBJ2-7; possibly TRBD1 or TRBD2 for D (6 bases each). The V and J ends lost 0 bases and 7 bases respectively, with 13 bases between them. The germline V gene encodes CDR1 SGHTA and CDR2 FQGNSA. The CDR3 consists of 14 residues. CDR3 DNA sequence: TGTGCCAGCAGCTTAGCGGGGGGCTTGGGAGAGCAGTACTTC. This encodes CASSLAGGLGEQYF.

Here the CDR3 DNA reads TGTGCCTGGAAGGAAAACACTGAAGCTTTCTTT. It codes for CAWKENTEAFF. V and J are TRBV30 and TRBJ1-1; D is uncertain. This CDR3 is built from 11 residues. The V and J ends lost 4 bases and 2 bases respectively, with 5 bases between them. Germline V gene sequence: CDR1 GTSNPN, CDR2 SVGIG (reference sequence).

This sequence joins TRBV19 and TRBJ2-6; no reliable D call. Trimming stripped 7 bases from V and 6 bases from J, with 16 bases between. The CDR3 has 15 amino acids. CDR1 is LNHDA and CDR2 is SQIVND in the germline V gene (reference sequence). For the CDR3, the DNA is TGTGCCAGTACCATAGGAAGGTCGCCGGCCAACGTCCTGACTTTC. Encoded protein: CASTIGRSPANVLTF.

This clone has just a few counts. V is TRBV5-1 and J is TRBJ1-5, with D unresolved. This CDR3 is 15 amino acids long. The V and J ends lost 0 bases and 2 bases respectively, with 9 bases between them. Germline V gene data show CDR1 as SGHRS and CDR2 as YFSETQ. Written as DNA, the CDR3 is TGCGCCAGCAGCTTGGGGACCCCAGGCAATCAGCCCCAGCATTTT. It codes for CASSLGTPGNQPQHF.

The V call is TRBV30, the J call TRBJ2-3; TRBD2 is a possible D gene (7 bases). In germline, CDR1 is GTSNPN, CDR2 SVGIG (reference sequence). V was trimmed by 4 bases and J by 5 bases, leaving 13 bases between them. The CDR3 loop spans 13 amino acids. The CDR3 sequence: CAWTGGPGDTQYF. In DNA form, the CDR3 reads TGTGCCTGGACCGGGGGGCCAGGAGATACGCAGTATTTT.

The rearrangement links TRBV11-3 to TRBJ2-1, with 11 bases matching TRBD2. CDR3 length equals 18 residues. Germline V gene sequence: CDR1 SGHNT, CDR2 YENEEA. J lost 9 bases, V lost 3 bases, and 16 bases had no gene match. The CDR3 loop reads CASSLPPVSSGGIGEQFF. As DNA, the CDR3 is TGTGCCAGCAGCTTGCCCCCCGTATCTAGCGGGGGGATTGGTGAGCAGTTCTTC.

The CDR3 loop reads CASRTSGDQETQYF. The CDR3, as DNA: TGTGCCAGCCGGACTAGCGGGGACCAAGAGACCCAGTACTTC. The J gene is TRBJ2-5, the V gene TRBV7-9, with 12 bases aligning to TRBD2. CDR3 length: 14 amino acids. Germline-derived CDR1 and CDR2 are SEHNR and FQNEAQ (reference sequence). Trimming removed 8 bases from V and 0 bases from J; junction bases left unmatched: 1.

The genes are TRBV13 and TRBJ1-1; D perhaps matches TRBD1 (6 bases). CDR3 length: 14 amino acids. Germline V CDR1 and CDR2: PRHDT, FYEKMQ (reference sequence). Trimming pared 0 bases from V and 4 bases from J, leaving 9 bases between. CDR3 sequence reads: CASSLGGRGTEAFF. The CDR3 region has the DNA TGTGCCAGCAGCTTAGGGGGCAGGGGCACTGAAGCTTTCTTT.

The sample holds one count of this clone. This rearrangement joins TRBV7-2 to TRBJ1-1, with D unclear. The CDR3 spans 14 residues. Germline CDR1 reads SGHTA; CDR2 reads FQGNSA. V lost 1 base and J lost 1, with 7 bases in between. This CDR3 reads CASSLVAANTEAFF. The DNA of the CDR3 is TGTGCCAGCAGCTTAGTGGCTGCGAACACTGAAGCTTTCTTT.

V gene TRBV27 combines with J gene TRBJ1-4; D not resolved. This CDR3 is 14 amino acids long. Germline CDR1 and CDR2: MNHEY and SMNVEV (reference sequence). V gave up 4 bases and J gave up 4 bases, with 10 bases separating them. The CDR3 reads CASSSGQINEKLFF. Here the CDR3 DNA reads TGTGCCAGCAGTTCAGGCCAAATTAATGAAAAACTGTTTTTT.

The chain has TRBV5-1 and TRBJ1-1; TRBD1 is a possible D gene (5 bases). The germline V gene has CDR1 SGHRS and CDR2 YFSETQ. The CDR3 is 14 amino acids. With 3 bases removed from V and 1 base from J, the gap between germline ends came to 10 bases. The CDR3 spells CASSYSTANTEAFF. In nucleotides, the CDR3 is TGCGCCAGCAGCTACTCGACAGCGAACACTGAAGCTTTCTTT. Supplemented by reference TRBV5-1 and TRBJ1-1, the full variable domain reads KAGVTQTPRYLIKTRGQQVTLSCSPISGHRSVSWYQQTPGQGLQFLFEYFSETQRNKGNFPGRFSGRQFSNSRSEMNVSTLELGDSALYLCASSYSTANTEAFFGQGTRLTVV.

This sequence joins TRBV2 and TRBJ2-2; D call uncertain. Germline CDR1 is SNHLY and CDR2 is FYNNEI. This CDR3 is built from 12 residues. Trimming pared 4 bases from V and 5 bases from J, leaving 5 bases between. As DNA, the CDR3 is TGTGCCAGCAGTGTCGAGACCGGGGAGCTGTTTTTT. This gives the protein CASSVETGELFF.

This clone was observed a single time. The V and J genes are TRBV7-3 and TRBJ2-1, with 10 bases lining up with TRBD2. Trimming cost V 5 bases and J 7 bases; bases outside gene matches: 8. The CDR3 has 15 residues. The V gene's germline CDR1 is SGHTA and CDR2 FQGTGA. In DNA form, the CDR3 reads TGTGCCAGCAGCCATACTAGCGGGGTCGTAAATGAGCAGTTCTTC. Translated: CASSHTSGVVNEQFF.